This T cell receptor beta chain is from a study of T cells after yellow fever vaccination. This clonotype was recorded at least ten times. TCRdb used MiXCR to reprocess the 5' RACE reads, holding one entry per CDR3 protein. The sample contains about 74,000 distinct CDR3 sequences, more than 5.5% of which appear only once. Losses at the gene ends were 5 bases for V and 7 bases for J; bases not matched to a gene: 9. Germline CDR1 reads SGHNT; CDR2 reads YENEEA. This CDR3 has 16 amino acids. This TCR was sampled from a man aged 18 to 29 who received the YFV17D yellow fever vaccine. The specimen was CD8+ T cells sorted from PBMCs, collected about 5 days after the first yellow fever vaccination. The chain combines TRBV11-3 with TRBJ2-1, with 12 bases matching TRBD2. The CDR3 DNA reads TGTGCCAGCAGCCCAAGGACTAGCGGGGTAAGGAATGAGCAGTTCTTC. It encodes CASSPRTSGVRNEQFF.